The clone carrying this T cell receptor (beta chain) was seen a handful of times. Its target is unknown. Regions amplified from RNA transcripts were the TCR beta CDR3 regions. HTBI primers were used for first-round RT-PCR of the TCR CDR3. From the multiplex PCR reads, TCRdb called clonotypes with MiXCR, one entry per CDR3 protein. The profile shows around 570,000 distinct CDR3 sequences, 20% of them singletons. The germline V gene has CDR1 MNHNS and CDR2 SASEGT. The V and J ends lost 6 bases and 5 bases respectively, with 19 bases between them. This CDR3 contains 15 residues. This record belongs to a study of T cells in Graves' hyperthyroidism and ophthalmopathy. The study's findings and limits: Most expanded thyroid clonotypes above 0.001 also appeared in blood.

A NOSPECS grade of at least 4, a Clinical Activity Score of at least 3 and duration under 3 months were recorded in ophthalmopathy patients. On the basis of clinical symptoms, serum thyroxine and TRAb, thyroid ultrasound and orbital computed tomography, diagnoses were made. J is TRBJ2-5 and V is TRBV6-1; tentative D call: TRBD1 (6 bases). The material sequenced was blood. This clonotype was sampled from a man aged 35 to 55 with Graves' ophthalmopathy. CDR3 nucleotide sequence: TGTGCCAGCAGAAGGGACAATTCACGCGGGGAGACCCAGTACTTC. Its protein product is CASRRDNSRGETQYF.